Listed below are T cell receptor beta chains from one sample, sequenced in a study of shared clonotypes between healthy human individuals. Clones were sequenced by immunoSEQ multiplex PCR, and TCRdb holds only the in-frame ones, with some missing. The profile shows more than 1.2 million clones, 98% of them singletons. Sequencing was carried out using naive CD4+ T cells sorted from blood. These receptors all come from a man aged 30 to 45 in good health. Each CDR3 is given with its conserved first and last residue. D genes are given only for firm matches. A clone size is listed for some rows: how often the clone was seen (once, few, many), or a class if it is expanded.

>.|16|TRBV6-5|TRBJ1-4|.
TGTGCCAGCAGTTGGAGCAAGGAAGAAACTAATGAAAAACTGTTTTTT
CASSWSKEETNEKLFF
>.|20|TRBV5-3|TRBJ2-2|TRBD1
TGTGCCAGAAGCTCCCGGGACAGGGGGAGGCTATTGGGCTACACCGGGGAGCTGTTTTTT
CARSSRDRGRLLGYTGELFF
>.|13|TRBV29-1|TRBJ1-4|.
TGCAGCGTTGACACAGGGATTAATGAAAAACTGTTTTTT
CSVDTGINEKLFF
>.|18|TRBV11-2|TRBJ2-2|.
TGTGCCAGCAGCTCACGTCTTGGGTCGGGACTTAACACCGGGGAGCTGTTTTTT
CASSSRLGSGLNTGELFF
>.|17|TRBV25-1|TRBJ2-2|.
TGTGCCAGCAGTGACTTTCTTTCAGGGAATTCCGCCGGGGAGCTGTTTTTT
CASSDFLSGNSAGELFF
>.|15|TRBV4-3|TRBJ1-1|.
TGCGCCAGCAGCCAAGTCAGGGTGATTGTCACTGAAGCTTTCTTT
CASSQVRVIVTEAFF
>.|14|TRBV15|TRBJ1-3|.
TGTGCCACCCGGGACACATACTCTGGAAACACCATATATTTT
CATRDTYSGNTIYF
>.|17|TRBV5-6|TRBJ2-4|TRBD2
TGTGCCAGCAGCCATACCCGGGGGGGCCTAGCCAAAAACATTCAGTACTTC
CASSHTRGGLAKNIQYF
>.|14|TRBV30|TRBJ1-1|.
TGTGCCTGGAGTTTTGGGCAGCCTAACACTGAAGCTTTCTTT
CAWSFGQPNTEAFF
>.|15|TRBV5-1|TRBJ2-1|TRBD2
TGCGCCAGCAGCCCGGGACTAGCGGGGCAAGATGAGCAGTTCTTC
CASSPGLAGQDEQFF
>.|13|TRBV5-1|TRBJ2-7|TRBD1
TGCGCCACCAGACAGGGTATTTCCTACGAGCAGTACTTC
CATRQGISYEQYF
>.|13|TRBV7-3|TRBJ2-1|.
TGTGCCAGCAGCTTAAGACTCGACAATGAGCAGTTCTTC
CASSLRLDNEQFF
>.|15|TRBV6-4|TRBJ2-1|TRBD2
TGTGCCAGCCATCAAGGGTCTAGCGGGAGGGATGAGCAGTTCTTC
CASHQGSSGRDEQFF
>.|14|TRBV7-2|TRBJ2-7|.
TGTGCCAGCAGCCTCTCTAGCCCTTCCTACGAGCAGTACTTC
CASSLSSPSYEQYF
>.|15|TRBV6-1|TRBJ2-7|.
TGTGCCAGCAGTGAAAGCATGAACAGAGTCTACGAGCAGTACTTC
CASSESMNRVYEQYF
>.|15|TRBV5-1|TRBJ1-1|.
TGCGCCAGCAGCTTGCCCGACAACCCGCCTACTGAAGCTTTCTTT
CASSLPDNPPTEAFF
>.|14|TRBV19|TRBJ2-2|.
TGTGCCAGTAGTATCCTGGGACGGACCGGGGAGCTGTTTTTT
CASSILGRTGELFF
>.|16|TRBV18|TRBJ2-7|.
TGTGCCAGCTCACCACTTATCGGGGGGCCGGGGGACGAGCAGTACTTC
CASSPLIGGPGDEQYF
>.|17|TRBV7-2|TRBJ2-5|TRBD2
TGTGCCAGCAGCTTACACCCACCGGGACTAAAACAAGAGACCCAGTACTTC
CASSLHPPGLKQETQYF
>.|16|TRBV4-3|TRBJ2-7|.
TGCGCCAGCAGCGCTACCTATTCTCAGGAGACAAAAGAGCAGTACTTC
CASSATYSQETKEQYF
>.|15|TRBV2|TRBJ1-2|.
TGTGCCAGCAGTGAAGACTTTGGGCGGAACTATGGCTACACCTTC
CASSEDFGRNYGYTF
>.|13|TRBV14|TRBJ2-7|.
TGTGCCAGCAGCCAAGATTTGTTGTACGAGCAGTACTTC
CASSQDLLYEQYF
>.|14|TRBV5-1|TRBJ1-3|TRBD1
TGCGCCAGCAGCTTGGGGGGACAGGGACACACCATATATTTT
CASSLGGQGHTIYF
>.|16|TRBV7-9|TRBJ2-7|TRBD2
TGTGCCAGCAGCTTGGGCGGGAGTCCGGAGGCCTACGAGCAGTACTTC
CASSLGGSPEAYEQYF
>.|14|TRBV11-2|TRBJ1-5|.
TGTGCCAGCAGCCCGTCGGGCGGCAATCAGCCCCAGCATTTT
CASSPSGGNQPQHF
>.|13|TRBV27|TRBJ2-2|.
TGTGCCAGCAGTCGGCGGGTTACCGGGGAGCTGTTTTTT
CASSRRVTGELFF
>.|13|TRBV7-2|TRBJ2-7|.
TGTGCCAGCAGCGCCCCCACCCCCTACGAGCAGTACTTC
CASSAPTPYEQYF
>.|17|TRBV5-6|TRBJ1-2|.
TGTGCCAGCAGCCCACTGCGTACTACAGGGATTCGGGATGGCTACACCTTC
CASSPLRTTGIRDGYTF
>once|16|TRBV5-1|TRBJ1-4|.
TGCGCCAGCAGCGGACTTCTAGGGGCAACTAATGAAAAACTGTTTTTT
CASSGLLGATNEKLFF
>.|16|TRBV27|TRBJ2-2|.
TGTGCCAGCAGTCAGTCCGGGGCCATCAGAACCGGGGAGCTGTTTTTT
CASSQSGAIRTGELFF
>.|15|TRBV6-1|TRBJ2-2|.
TGTGCCAGCGGGGGACTCCGCGTGAACACCGGGGAGCTGTTTTTT
CASGGLRVNTGELFF